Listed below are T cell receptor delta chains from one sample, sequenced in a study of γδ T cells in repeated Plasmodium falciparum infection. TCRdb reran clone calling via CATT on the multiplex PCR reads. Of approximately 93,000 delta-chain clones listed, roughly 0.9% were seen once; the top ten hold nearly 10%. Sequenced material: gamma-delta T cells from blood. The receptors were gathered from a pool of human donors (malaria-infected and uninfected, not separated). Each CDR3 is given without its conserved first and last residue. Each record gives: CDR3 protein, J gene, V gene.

ACDTVLGDTQYTDKLI	TRDJ1	TRDV2
ACDSLLRASLGDTDYTDKLI	TRDJ1	TRDV2
ALGELRGATDKLI	TRDJ1	TRDV1
ALGELGGTESYPWDKLI	TRDJ1	TRDV1
ALGKFPWGIREYTDKLI	TRDJ1	TRDV1
ALGYPAFDKLI	TRDJ1	TRDV1
ALGESFPNRWLGRYTDKLI	TRDJ1	TRDV1
ACDTGRSTGGYDKLI	TRDJ1	TRDV2
ALGEKVPPNPLGWDTPHYTDKLI	TRDJ1	TRDV1
ALGEIVLPPVLGYTDKLI	TRDJ1	TRDV1
ALGEGPSNWGIYTDKLI	TRDJ1	TRDV1
ACDNILLGDTDKLI	TRDJ1	TRDV2
ALGELSPEPGGYPRLEFSDKLI	TRDJ1	TRDV1
ACDSLPGMPEGVPDTDKLI	TRDJ1	TRDV2
ACDILGGSYTDKLI	TRDJ1	TRDV2
ACDPLTNTGGFSTDKLI	TRDJ1	TRDV2
ALGGTITGAPGSSWDTRQMF	TRDJ3	TRDV1
SACNFLYVLGDPYTDKLI	TRDJ1	TRDV1
ALGELGPPAGRSFTDKLI	TRDJ1	TRDV1
ACDTRIGGYAYTDKLI	TRDJ1	TRDV2
ACDSILSPYTDKLI	TRDJ1	TRDV2
ALGELNCIIKAFLIGTDKLI	TRDJ1	TRDV1
ALGESSPLSLIDKLI	TRDJ1	TRDV1
ACDPIGGGRPYTDKLI	TRDJ1	TRDV2
ALGETLLRPRIREYTDKLI	TRDJ1	TRDV1
ALGEGACGIENTDKLI	TRDJ1	TRDV1
ALGRAGPYTDKLI	TRDJ1	TRDV1
ALGELPGRLNAGGWGDKLI	TRDJ1	TRDV1
ALGPLEKTHWGNEDKLI	TRDJ1	TRDV1
ALGERTGGPYTDKLI	TRDJ1	TRDV1
ALGNSTSPPAGGIRRTDKLI	TRDJ1	TRDV1